The 9 T cell receptor beta chains given below trace back to one sample, sequenced in a study of radiation and T cells in renal cell carcinoma. Indicated treatment: treatment-naive control, cytoreductive nephrectomy. Sequencing was performed with immunoSEQ multiplex PCR; in TCRdb, only in-frame clones are kept and a portion is missing. The repertoire has 20,000 to 25,000 clones, roughly 64% of them found once; the top ten carry 22%. The material sequenced was tumor tissue, taken from a patient whose treatment was nephrectomy without radiotherapy. The receptors here all came from a man in his forties with renal cell carcinoma.

Worth noting for this clone: Other nucleotide sequences from this sample produce the same CDR3. The V call is TRBV29-1, the J call TRBJ2-5, with TRBD1 identical over 11 bases. Trimming at V came to 6 bases and at J to 4 bases, leaving 1 base not matched to a gene. The CDR3 contains 12 residues. Germline values: CDR1 SQVTM, CDR2 ANQGSEA. CDR3: CSVDRGRETQYF. The CDR3, as DNA: TGCAGCGTGGACAGGGGGCGAGAGACCCAGTACTTC.

The gene calls are TRBV19 and TRBJ1-2; possibly TRBD1 for D (5 bases). CDR1 LNHDA and CDR2 SQIVND come from the germline V gene (reference sequence). With 1 base removed from V and 4 bases from J, the gap between germline ends came to 13 bases. The CDR3 length is 15 residues. The CDR3, as DNA: TGTGCCAGTAGTATAGGGGGGACGCCCTTCTATGGCTACACCTTC. This translates into CASSIGGTPFYGYTF.

This chain links TRBV27 with TRBJ2-5; weak D call: TRBD2 (6 bases). Germline V gene sequence: CDR1 MNHEY, CDR2 SMNVEV (reference sequence). Between the trimmed V and J ends, which lost 10 bases and 0 bases, there was a span of 15 bases. This CDR3 comprises 14 residues. CDR3 sequence (DNA): TGTGCCACCATGGAGGGGCCATACCAAGAGACCCAGTACTTC. It is translated as CATMEGPYQETQYF.

The chain links TRBV5-6 to TRBJ2-3; no firm D call. Between the trimmed V and J ends, which lost 0 bases and 6 bases, there was a span of 8 bases. Germline CDR1 reads SGHDT; CDR2 reads YYEEEE. This CDR3 region has 13 residues. The CDR3 bases are TGTGCCAGCAGCTTGGCCCCGGTGGATACGCAGTATTTT. Translated, it gives CASSLAPVDTQYF. Based on the CDR3 plus reference TRBV5-6 and TRBJ2-3, the full variable domain is DAGVTQSPTHLIKTRGQQVTLRCSPKSGHDTVSWYQQALGQGPQFIFQYYEEEERQRGNFPDRFSGHQFPNYSSELNVNALLLGDSALYLCASSLAPVDTQYFGPGTRLTVL.

This chain joins TRBV7-9 and TRBJ2-1, with TRBD2 matching 10 bases. This CDR3 spans 19 amino acids. The V gene end was trimmed by 4 bases and the J gene end by 4 bases; junction bases not matched to a gene: 16. CDR1 and CDR2 from the germline V gene are SEHNR and FQNEAQ (reference sequence). The CDR3 nucleotides read TGTGCCAGCAGCTCCCCGGGACTAGCGTCCGCCCCCAAATACAATGAGCAGTTCTTC. This encodes CASSSPGLASAPKYNEQFF.

This sequence joins TRBV25-1 and TRBJ2-7, with a weak D call TRBD1 (5 bases). V was clipped by 2 bases and J by 6 bases, with 8 bases between them. In germline, CDR1 is MGHDK, CDR2 SYGVNS. The CDR3 covers 12 residues. The CDR3 reads CASSEQGIEQYV. The CDR3 nucleotides read TGTGCCAGCAGTGAACAGGGAATCGAGCAGTACGTC.

This clone was found many times. The sample carries other DNA sequences with the same CDR3. The chain joins TRBV5-1 to TRBJ1-1; D ambiguous. Looked up from germline, CDR1 is SGHRS and CDR2 is YFSETQ. Between the trimmed V and J ends, which lost 0 bases and 5 bases, there was a span of 11 bases. This CDR3 has 14 residues. CDR3 protein: CASSLAAVGTEAFF. The CDR3 coding sequence is TGCGCCAGCAGCTTGGCGGCCGTCGGGACTGAAGCTTTCTTT.

With respect to this clone: The same CDR3 can be traced to other DNA sequences in this sample. The chain recombines TRBV11-2 with TRBJ2-2; D is uncertain. The length of the CDR3 is 12 residues. The germline V and J ends were trimmed by 2 bases and 7 bases, with 5 bases remaining between them. Germline CDR1 reads SGHAT; CDR2 reads FQNNGV. The CDR3 DNA reads TGTGCCAGCAGCTTAAGTAGCGGGGAGCTGTTTTTT. Amino acid sequence: CASSLSSGELFF.

The chain uses TRBV10-1 and TRBJ2-2; D remains unclear. V lost 3 bases to trimming and J lost 1 base, with 15 bases between them. This CDR3 contains 17 residues. Per the germline V gene, CDR1 is WNHNN and CDR2 is SYGVQD (reference sequence). The CDR3 DNA reads TGCGCCAGCAGTGATCAAGGGCTTCCGGGGAACACCGGGGAGCTGTTTTTT. This sequence encodes CASSDQGLPGNTGELFF.